This T cell receptor beta chain was captured by sequencing in a study of OX40 agonist ivuxolimab in advanced cancers. At the level of the study: Of the patients, three showed partial responses, one with hepatocellular carcinoma and two with cutaneous melanoma. Overall study findings and caveats: Mean expanded clone counts were higher in CD8+ than CD4+ T cells.

A word on this clone: Its specificity is not known.

Germline-derived CDR1 and CDR2 are LNHDA and SQIVND (reference sequence). Trimming took off 3 bases at V and 3 bases at J, with 12 bases between the two ends. The CDR3 spans 15 residues. The protocol was immunoSEQ multiplex PCR, while the TCRdb copy is restricted to in-frame clones and leaves out a portion. The table has roughly 42,000 clones, approximately 89% seen once. The sequence derives from an adult with an advanced solid tumor such as melanoma, head and neck, liver or kidney cancer. The specimen was CD4+ or CD8+ T cells sorted from blood, collected in a trial of the OX40 agonist ivuxolimab. The J gene is TRBJ2-1, the V gene TRBV19; the D is unclear. The CDR3: CASSISVTLYNEQFF. CDR3 DNA sequence: TGTGCCAGTAGTATTTCTGTGACCCTCTACAATGAGCAGTTCTTC. Based on the CDR3 plus reference TRBV19 and TRBJ2-1, the full variable domain is DGGITQSPKYLFRKEGQNVTLSCEQNLNHDAMYWYRQDPGQGLRLIYYSQIVNDFQKGDIAEGYSVSREKKESFPLTVTSAQKNPTAFYLCASSISVTLYNEQFFGPGTRLTVL.